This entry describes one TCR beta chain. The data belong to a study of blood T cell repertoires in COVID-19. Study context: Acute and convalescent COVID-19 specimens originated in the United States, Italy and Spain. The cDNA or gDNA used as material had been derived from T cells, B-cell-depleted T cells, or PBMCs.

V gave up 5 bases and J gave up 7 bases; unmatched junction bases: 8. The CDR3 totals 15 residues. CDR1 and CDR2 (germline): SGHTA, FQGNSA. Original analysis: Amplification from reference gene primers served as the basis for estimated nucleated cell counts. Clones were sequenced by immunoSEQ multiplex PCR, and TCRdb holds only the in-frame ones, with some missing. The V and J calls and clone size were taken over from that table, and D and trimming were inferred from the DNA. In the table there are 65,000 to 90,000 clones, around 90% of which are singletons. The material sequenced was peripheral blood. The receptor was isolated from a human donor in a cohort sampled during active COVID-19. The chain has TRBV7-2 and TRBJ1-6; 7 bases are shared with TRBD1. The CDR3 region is CASSQLDRVNSPLHF. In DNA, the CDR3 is TGTGCCAGCAGCCAACTCGACAGGGTGAATTCACCCCTCCACTTT.